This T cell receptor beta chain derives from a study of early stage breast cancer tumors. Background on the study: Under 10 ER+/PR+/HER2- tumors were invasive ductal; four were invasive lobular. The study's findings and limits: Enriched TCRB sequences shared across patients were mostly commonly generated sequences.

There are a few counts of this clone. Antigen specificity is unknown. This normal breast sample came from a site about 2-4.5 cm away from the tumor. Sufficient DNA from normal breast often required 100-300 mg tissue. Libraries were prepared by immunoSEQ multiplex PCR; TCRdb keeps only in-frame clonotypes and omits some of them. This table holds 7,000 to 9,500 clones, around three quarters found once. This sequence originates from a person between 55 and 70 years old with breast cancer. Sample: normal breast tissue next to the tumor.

The CDR3 DNA sequence: TGTGCCAGCAGGACAGGGAGTCCGCCCCAGCATTTT. As protein: CASRTGSPPQHF. The chain carries TRBV6-6 and TRBJ1-5, with TRBD1 matching 7 bases. CDR1 is MNHNY and CDR2 is SVGAGI in the germline V gene (reference sequence). The CDR3 is 12 amino acids. V gave up 6 bases and J gave up 9 bases; unmatched junction bases: 5.